What follows are 2 T cell receptor beta chains derived from one specimen sequenced in a study of beta chain features in type 1 diabetes (dated by TCRdb to 2017 to 2018). The method was the immunoSEQ multiplex PCR assay. The entire isolated RNA was reverse transcribed using the High Capacity cDNA Reverse Transcription Kit, and thus expressed TCRB transcripts were sequenced. TCRdb stores this immuneACCESS table with in-frame sequences only. Part of the clones is absent; in the studies checked, under half of the shortfall reflects unresolved V genes, and no reason is known for the rest. The sample table records 350,000 or so clones; about 20% of these occur just once. The leading ten clones occupy approximately 0.043% of the sample. The source material was naive CD4+ T cells from blood. The intended sense of this specimen's cell subset or site label: true naive CD4+ T cells. All receptors come from a young woman in good health.

This chain links TRBV11-3 with TRBJ2-5, with 8 bases fitting TRBD2. Germline lookup yields CDR1 SGHNT and CDR2 YENEEA. The CDR3 sequence is 17 residues long. V gave up 0 bases and J gave up 5 bases; unmatched junction bases: 11. The CDR3 sequence: CASSLEGAGGSGETQYF. The CDR3, as DNA: TGTGCCAGCAGCTTAGAAGGCGCGGGAGGAAGCGGTGAGACCCAGTACTTC. The full variable domain, in which reference TRBV11-3 and TRBJ2-5 provide the parts outside the CDR3, is EAGVVQSPRYKIIEKKQPVAFWCNPISGHNTLYWYLQNLGQGPELLIRYENEEAVDDSQLPKDRFSAERLKGVDSTLKIQPAELGDSAVYLCASSLEGAGGSGETQYFGPGTRLLVL.

This clone was counted a few times. This chain joins TRBV18 and TRBJ1-4; TRBD1 might be the D (5 bases). Looked up from germline, CDR1 is KGHSH and CDR2 is LQKENI. V was trimmed by 3 bases and J by 5 bases, leaving 10 bases between them. The CDR3 contains 14 residues. The CDR3 loop reads CASSPTGVNEKLFF. The CDR3 nucleotides read TGTGCCAGCTCACCCACAGGAGTCAATGAAAAACTGTTTTTT. The full variable domain, rest sourced from reference TRBV18 and TRBJ1-4, is NAGVMQNPRHLVRRRGQEARLRCSPMKGHSHVYWYRQLPEEGLKFMVYLQKENIIDESGMPKERFSAEFPKEGPSILRIQQVVRGDSAAYFCASSPTGVNEKLFFGSGTQLSVL.